Listed here are 28 T cell receptor beta chains from one sample, sequenced in a study. TCRdb re-analysed the RT-PCR reads in MiXCR, keeping a single row per CDR3 protein. The sample includes almost 700,000 distinct CDR3 sequences, about 14% of them seen just once. The sequenced sample was memory CD4+ T cells from blood. The receptors were gathered from a female donor in good health, serving as a healthy control.

This clonotype was detected a few times. This chain joins TRBV24-1 and TRBJ1-2; D is ambiguous. Trimming stripped 5 bases from V and 0 bases from J, with 3 bases between. From germline, CDR1 is KGHDR and CDR2 SFDVKD. The CDR3 extends over 12 amino acids. CDR3 loop: CATSATNYGYTF. CDR3 nucleotide sequence: TGTGCCACCAGTGCTACTAACTATGGCTACACCTTC.

This clonotype was seen a handful of times. The V and J genes are TRBV29-1 and TRBJ2-7, with TRBD1 identical over 9 bases. This CDR3 region has 14 residues. Unmatched junction bases numbered 12, after V lost 6 bases and J lost 6 bases. From germline, CDR1 is SQVTM and CDR2 ANQGSEA. CDR3 sequence (DNA): TGCAGCGTCCTCATTGGGACAGGGAGGGGCGAGCAGTACTTC. As protein: CSVLIGTGRGEQYF.

This clonotype was observed a handful of times. This sequence joins TRBV20-1 and TRBJ2-1; D ambiguous. Trimming shortened V by 3 bases and J by 9 bases, and 15 bases separated the two germline ends. This CDR3 region has 13 residues. Germline V lookup: CDR1 DFQATT, CDR2 SNEGSKA (reference sequence). The CDR3 spells CSARDSFPSEQFF. The CDR3 DNA follows: TGCAGTGCTAGGGATTCTTTCCCGTCTGAGCAGTTCTTC.

This clonotype was recorded at least ten times. The chain links TRBV20-1 to TRBJ2-7; TRBD2 matches at 8 bases. V lost 3 bases, J lost 2 bases, and 3 bases stayed unmatched. Germline CDR1 reads DFQATT; CDR2 reads SNEGSKA (reference sequence). This CDR3 has 13 amino acids. The DNA for the CDR3 is TGCAGTGCTAGCGGGAGGGCCGCCTACGAGCAGTACTTC. Amino acids: CSASGRAAYEQYF.

The chain links TRBV20-1 to TRBJ2-5; 7 nucleotides line up with TRBD1. The CDR3 runs to 15 residues. The V and J ends lost 0 bases and 5 bases, in that order; junction bases with no gene match: 9. Germline V lookup: CDR1 DFQATT, CDR2 SNEGSKA (reference sequence). The CDR3 protein is CSARDTKGAGETQYF. DNA for the CDR3: TGCAGTGCTAGAGATACGAAGGGGGCGGGTGAGACCCAGTACTTC.

This clonotype has only a few counts. The chain employs TRBV6-5 and TRBJ1-4; 8 bases agree with TRBD1. Trimming at V came to 6 bases and at J to 7 bases, leaving 10 bases not matched to a gene. CDR1 is MNHEY, CDR2 SVGAGI, per germline. This CDR3 spans 15 amino acids. The CDR3 DNA is TGTGCCAGCAGACACCGACAGGGGATAGGTGAAAAACTGTTTTTT. Amino acids: CASRHRQGIGEKLFF.

This clonotype has just a few counts. The rearrangement joins TRBV3-1 to TRBJ2-7, with D possibly being TRBD1 (6 bases). The V gene lost 4 bases and the J gene lost 6 bases, with 22 bases spanning the gap. Germline CDR1 reads LGHDT; CDR2 reads YNNKEL (reference sequence). CDR3 length equals 16 residues. Here the CDR3 reads CASSPLGQQGRGEQYF. CDR3 sequence (DNA): TGTGCCAGCAGCCCCTTGGGCCAACAGGGTCGGGGCGAGCAGTACTTC.

This clonotype was seen many times. This chain connects TRBV6-5 to TRBJ1-6; 7 nucleotides match TRBD1. The germline gives CDR1 MNHEY, CDR2 SVGAGI. V shed 4 bases, J shed 7 bases, and the junction held 10 bases outside the gene matches. The CDR3 length is 16 residues. CDR3 nucleotides: TGTGCCAGCAGTTCGGGACAGACTTACCTGAATTCACCCCTCCACTTT. It is translated as CASSSGQTYLNSPLHF.

This clonotype was detected many times. The V and J genes are TRBV12-3 or TRBV12-4 and TRBJ1-5, with 8 nucleotides matching TRBD1. The CDR3 is 13 residues long. V shed 6 bases and J 9 bases; nucleotides not matched to a gene: 7. CDR3 in amino acids: CASRLQGGGPQHF. Written as DNA, the CDR3 is TGTGCCAGCAGACTACAGGGGGGAGGGCCCCAGCATTTT.

V is TRBV28 and J is TRBJ1-3, with 7 positions matching TRBD1. This CDR3 is 16 amino acids long. Germline V gene data show CDR1 as MDHEN and CDR2 as SYDVKM. J lost 4 bases, V lost 5 bases, and 11 bases had no gene match. For the CDR3, the DNA is TGTGCCAGCAGTCCCCCCACAGGGGTAGGGGGAAACACCATATATTTT. The encoded protein is CASSPPTGVGGNTIYF.

This chain joins TRBV7-2 and TRBJ1-3; D is possibly TRBD1 (6 bases). The CDR3 is 15 amino acids. Germline values: CDR1 SGHTA, CDR2 FQGNSA. The V end lost 1 base, the J end lost 6 bases, and 13 bases lay between the germline ends. CDR3 nucleotide sequence: TGTGCCAGCAGCTTAGATGGCGGGGGACAAAACACCATATATTTT. Translating it yields CASSLDGGGQNTIYF.

In its sample, this clonotype was seen a few times. The V call is TRBV18, the J call TRBJ2-1; TRBD2 matches 10 bases. The V and J ends lost 0 bases and 6 bases, in that order; junction bases with no gene match: 8. In germline, CDR1 is KGHSH, CDR2 LQKENI. The CDR3 totals 17 residues. CDR3 sequence reads: CASSPPSRLAGANEQFF. In DNA form, the CDR3 reads TGTGCCAGCTCACCACCGTCCAGGCTAGCGGGAGCCAATGAGCAGTTCTTC.

The chain recombines TRBV12-3 or TRBV12-4 with TRBJ1-2; D gene unclear. This CDR3 spans 15 amino acids. The V gene lost 4 bases and the J gene lost 4 bases, with 16 bases spanning the gap. The CDR3, as DNA: TGTGCCAGCAGTTCTGCCCGAGACGGTACCTATGGCTACACCTTC. This translates into CASSSARDGTYGYTF.

The chain is built from TRBV4-3 and TRBJ1-1, with D possibly TRBD1 on 5 matching bases. Germline loops: CDR1 LGHNA, CDR2 YSLEER. This CDR3 has 14 amino acids. Trimming cost V 4 bases and J 1 base, with 10 bases left between them. The CDR3 DNA reads as TGCGCCAGCAGCCGACAGACACCGAACACTGAAGCTTTCTTT. Its translation is CASSRQTPNTEAFF.

The rearrangement uses TRBV9 and TRBJ2-7; perhaps TRBD1 as D (5 bases). CDR1 and CDR2 (germline): SGDLS, YYNGEE. Between the trimmed V and J ends, which lost 0 bases and 4 bases, there was a span of 11 bases. The CDR3 length is 14 residues. The CDR3 bases are TGTGCCAGCAGCGTAGAGGGCAGGGCTTACGAGCAGTACTTC. This encodes CASSVEGRAYEQYF.

This clonotype was found a few times. The chain is built from TRBV4-3 and TRBJ2-3; D may be TRBD2 (7 bases). The length of the CDR3 is 17 residues. Germline loops: CDR1 LGHNA, CDR2 YSLEER. Trimming cost V 5 bases and J 4 bases, with 22 bases left between them. CDR3 sequence reads: CASSREGGRIGADTQYF. CDR3 nucleotide sequence: TGCGCCAGCAGCAGGGAGGGGGGCCGGATCGGGGCAGATACGCAGTATTTT.

This clonotype was picked up a small number of times. CDR3 sequence reads: CSADRGGEQFF. DNA of the CDR3: TGCAGTGCTGACAGGGGGGGTGAGCAGTTCTTC. The rearrangement uses TRBV20-1 and TRBJ2-1; 9 positions agree with TRBD1. Germline V gives CDR1 DFQATT, CDR2 SNEGSKA (reference sequence). The V and J ends lost 5 bases and 9 bases, in that order; junction bases with no gene match: 2. CDR3 size: 11 residues.

This rearrangement joins TRBV20-1 to TRBJ1-1; 8 bases fit TRBD1. Germline V lookup: CDR1 DFQATT, CDR2 SNEGSKA (reference sequence). Trimming at V came to 3 bases and at J to 4 bases, leaving 4 bases not matched to a gene. This CDR3 region has 13 residues. CDR3: CSASTGGSTEAFF. The CDR3, as DNA: TGCAGTGCTAGTACAGGGGGAAGCACTGAAGCTTTCTTT.

The J gene is TRBJ1-3, the V gene TRBV12-3 or TRBV12-4, with D maybe TRBD1 (6 bases). Deletions cut 6 bases from V and 1 base from J, with 16 bases between. The CDR3 covers 16 residues. CDR3 residues: CASSLNRVESGNTIYF. In DNA, the CDR3 is TGTGCCAGCAGCTTAAACAGGGTCGAATCTGGAAACACCATATATTTT.

At least ten counts were recorded for this clonotype. J is TRBJ2-3 and V is TRBV12-3 or TRBV12-4; D is perhaps TRBD1 (6 bases). V dropped 6 bases and J dropped 5 bases, with 12 bases sitting between them. The CDR3 runs to 13 residues. The CDR3 here is CASSSQGLDTQYF. The CDR3 DNA follows: TGTGCCAGCAGCTCCCAGGGGTTAGATACGCAGTATTTT.

This clonotype was seen only a few times. CDR3 nucleotides: TGTGCCAGCAGCTTAGACCGGGACAGGGGGTTGAATGAGCAGTTCTTC. Its protein is CASSLDRDRGLNEQFF. The chain has TRBV7-2 and TRBJ2-1, with TRBD1 identical over 11 bases. The CDR3 extends over 16 amino acids. Germline CDR1 and CDR2: SGHTA and FQGNSA. The junction had 6 bases not matched to a gene; V was cut back by 1 base and J by 7 bases.

This clonotype was detected only a few times. V gene TRBV27 combines with J gene TRBJ1-6; unclear D gene. Trimming removed 2 bases at V and 6 bases at J, with 8 bases between. There are 14 residues in the CDR3. The germline V gene has CDR1 MNHEY and CDR2 SMNVEV (reference sequence). CDR3 in amino acids: CASSLRRSNSPLHF. The CDR3 DNA follows: TGTGCCAGCAGTTTAAGGAGGTCTAATTCACCCCTCCACTTT.

The rearrangement joins TRBV20-1 to TRBJ1-1, with D possibly being TRBD1 (6 bases). The CDR3 contains 13 residues. The germline V gene encodes CDR1 DFQATT and CDR2 SNEGSKA (reference sequence). The V end lost 3 bases, the J end lost 5 bases, and 13 bases lay between the germline ends. CDR3 region: CSARPGGGTEAFF. The CDR3 DNA follows: TGCAGTGCTAGGCCCGGAGGGGGAACTGAAGCTTTCTTT.

This clonotype was detected a few times. The genes are TRBV24-1 and TRBJ2-1; maybe TRBD2 (5 bases). This CDR3 has 12 amino acids. Trimming took off 7 bases at V and 6 bases at J, with 9 bases between the two ends. Germline loops: CDR1 KGHDR, CDR2 SFDVKD. The chain's CDR3 is CATSGNSNEQFF. CDR3 nucleotides: TGTGCCACCAGCGGGAACAGCAATGAGCAGTTCTTC.

This chain connects TRBV11-2 to TRBJ2-1, with no clear D. Per germline, CDR1 SGHAT and CDR2 FQNNGV. V was trimmed by 1 base and J by 6 bases, leaving 7 bases between them. This CDR3 contains 13 residues. The CDR3 coding sequence is TGTGCCAGCAGCTTAGGTCAGACCAATGAGCAGTTCTTC. It specifies CASSLGQTNEQFF.

This clonotype came up many times. J is TRBJ2-5 and V is TRBV5-5; 7 bases match TRBD2. Per germline, CDR1 SGHKS and CDR2 YYEKEE (reference sequence). There are 15 residues in the CDR3. V gave up 0 bases and J gave up 1 base; unmatched junction bases: 3. For the CDR3, the DNA is TGTGCCAGCAGCTTGGTTCCGGGGGGCCAAGAGACCCAGTACTTC. Translating it yields CASSLVPGGQETQYF.

The table lists this clonotype with a few counts. This rearrangement joins TRBV20-1 to TRBJ1-1; D might be TRBD1 (5 bases). Deletions cut 1 base from V and 6 bases from J, with 15 bases between. Germline CDR1 reads DFQATT; CDR2 reads SNEGSKA (reference sequence). The CDR3 covers 14 residues. DNA for the CDR3: TGCAGTGCTAGAGCTCCGGGGACGCATTCTGAAGCTTTCTTT. Amino acids: CSARAPGTHSEAFF.

The chain uses TRBV5-4 and TRBJ2-2; TRBD2 matches 14 bases. This CDR3 region has 15 residues. CDR1 SGHNT and CDR2 YYREEE come from the germline V gene (reference sequence). The V and J ends lost 4 bases and 6 bases, in that order; junction bases with no gene match: 2. DNA of the CDR3: TGTGCCAGCAGCCCGGGACTAGCGGGAGCCGGGGAGCTGTTTTTT. It yields the protein CASSPGLAGAGELFF.